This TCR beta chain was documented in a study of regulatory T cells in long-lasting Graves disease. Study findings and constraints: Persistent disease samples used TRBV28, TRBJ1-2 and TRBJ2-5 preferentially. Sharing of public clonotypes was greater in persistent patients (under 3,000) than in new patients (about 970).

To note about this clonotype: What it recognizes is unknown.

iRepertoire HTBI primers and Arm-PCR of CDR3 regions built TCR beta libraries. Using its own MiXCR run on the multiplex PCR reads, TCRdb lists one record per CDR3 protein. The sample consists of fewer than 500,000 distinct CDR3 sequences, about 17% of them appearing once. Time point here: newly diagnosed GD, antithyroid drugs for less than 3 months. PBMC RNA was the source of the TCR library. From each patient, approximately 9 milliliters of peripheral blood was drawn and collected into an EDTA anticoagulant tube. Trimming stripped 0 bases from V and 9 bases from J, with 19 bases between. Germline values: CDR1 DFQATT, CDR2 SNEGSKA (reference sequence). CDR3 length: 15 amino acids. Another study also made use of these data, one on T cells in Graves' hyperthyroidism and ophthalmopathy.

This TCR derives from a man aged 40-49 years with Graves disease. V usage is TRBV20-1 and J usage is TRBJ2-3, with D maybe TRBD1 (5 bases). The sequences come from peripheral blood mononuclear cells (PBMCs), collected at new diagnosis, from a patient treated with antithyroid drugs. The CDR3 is CSARDYEGAQATQYF. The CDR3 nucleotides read TGCAGTGCTAGAGATTACGAAGGGGCCCAAGCGACGCAGTATTTT.